A selection of T cell receptor beta chains follows, all from one sample in a study of blood T cells in healthy people across ages. TCRdb reprocessed the 5' RACE reads with MiXCR, giving one entry per CDR3 protein. Of around 800,000 distinct CDR3 sequences listed, more than 25% were seen once; the top ten hold less than 3.5%. The same data also contributed to another study, on T cells of mothers and their children.

The sample comprised blood. The receptors were gathered from a boy younger than 18 in good health. CDR3s include the opening cysteine and the closing phenylalanine or tryptophan. The order of the fields is clone size, V gene, J gene, D gene, CDR3 DNA, CDR3 protein. The D gene is left open where the match is weak. Size values are once, few and many counts, or a class for expanded clones, and some rows have none.

abundance: few
v_gene: TRBV7-9
j_gene: TRBJ2-3
d_gene: .
CDR3nt: TGTGCCAGCAGCCCCACAGTGATTTCTGGAACAGATACGCAGTATTTT
CDR3aa: CASSPTVISGTDTQYF

abundance: .
v_gene: TRBV29-1
j_gene: TRBJ1-1
d_gene: .
CDR3nt: TGCAGCGTTGAAGATTTGAGGACTGAAGCTTTCTTT
CDR3aa: CSVEDLRTEAFF

abundance: .
v_gene: TRBV7-2
j_gene: TRBJ1-6
d_gene: .
CDR3nt: TGTGCCAGCAGCTTTGCGTTTTCACCCCTCCACTTT
CDR3aa: CASSFAFSPLHF

abundance: .
v_gene: TRBV28
j_gene: TRBJ2-5
d_gene: .
CDR3nt: TGTGCCAGCAGTGGGGGGGCTTTGTACTTC
CDR3aa: CASSGGALYF

abundance: few
v_gene: TRBV12-3/TRBV12-4
j_gene: TRBJ1-4
d_gene: TRBD1
CDR3nt: TGTGCCAGCAGGCCCGGGACAGGGGCCATGAGTAAACTGTTTTTT
CDR3aa: CASRPGTGAMSKLFF

abundance: .
v_gene: TRBV5-5
j_gene: TRBJ1-5
d_gene: .
CDR3nt: TGTGCCAGCAGCTTGGTGGGGTATCAGCCCCAGCATTTT
CDR3aa: CASSLVGYQPQHF

abundance: few
v_gene: TRBV28
j_gene: TRBJ2-3
d_gene: TRBD2
CDR3nt: TGTGCCAGCAGCTCGGGGGGTCGCGGAGATACGCAGTATTTT
CDR3aa: CASSSGGRGDTQYF

abundance: .
v_gene: TRBV14
j_gene: TRBJ2-1
d_gene: .
CDR3nt: TGTGCCAGCAGCCAAGCTTTACATAGCCGGGGCGATGAGCAGTTCTTC
CDR3aa: CASSQALHSRGDEQFF

abundance: .
v_gene: TRBV12-3/TRBV12-4
j_gene: TRBJ2-6
d_gene: TRBD2
CDR3nt: TGTGCCAGCGGGCCCTGGCGGGGGGGAACTGGTCGTGGGGCCAACGTCCTGACTTTC
CDR3aa: CASGPWRGGTGRGANVLTF

abundance: .
v_gene: TRBV9
j_gene: TRBJ2-3
d_gene: TRBD2
CDR3nt: TGTGCCAGCAGCGTAGGTCCTAGCGGGGAAGAAGATACGCAGTATTTT
CDR3aa: CASSVGPSGEEDTQYF

abundance: few
v_gene: TRBV12-3/TRBV12-4
j_gene: TRBJ1-1
d_gene: .
CDR3nt: TGTGCCAGCACCCCCATGGCAGGAGGGAACACTGAAGCTTTCTTT
CDR3aa: CASTPMAGGNTEAFF

abundance: .
v_gene: TRBV5-1
j_gene: TRBJ2-2
d_gene: TRBD1
CDR3nt: TGCGCCACGCGGACAGGAACTAACACCGGGGAGCTGTTTTTT
CDR3aa: CATRTGTNTGELFF

abundance: .
v_gene: TRBV6-1
j_gene: TRBJ2-5
d_gene: TRBD2
CDR3nt: TGTGCCAGCAGCAACCCCAGGACTAGCGGCCAAGAGACCCAGTACTTC
CDR3aa: CASSNPRTSGQETQYF

abundance: .
v_gene: TRBV11-2
j_gene: TRBJ2-3
d_gene: .
CDR3nt: TGTGCCAGCAGCTTATATTCCGGGTTGCGGACAGATACGCAGTATTTT
CDR3aa: CASSLYSGLRTDTQYF

abundance: .
v_gene: TRBV5-1
j_gene: TRBJ2-2
d_gene: TRBD1
CDR3nt: TGCGCCAGCAGACGGACAGGGGCAGGTTATGGGGAGCTGTTTTTT
CDR3aa: CASRRTGAGYGELFF

abundance: few
v_gene: TRBV5-1
j_gene: TRBJ2-4
d_gene: TRBD2
CDR3nt: TGCGCCAGCAGCATGGGGGGGGATGGAGACATTCAGTACTTC
CDR3aa: CASSMGGDGDIQYF

abundance: few
v_gene: TRBV7-9
j_gene: TRBJ1-4
d_gene: .
CDR3nt: TGTGCCAGCAGCCTAGGGAACAGTGATGAAAAACTGTTTTTT
CDR3aa: CASSLGNSDEKLFF

abundance: .
v_gene: TRBV3-1
j_gene: TRBJ2-7
d_gene: .
CDR3nt: TGTGCCAGCAGCCCGAGGGTGGGGGGCTACGAGCAGTACTTC
CDR3aa: CASSPRVGGYEQYF

abundance: .
v_gene: TRBV29-1
j_gene: TRBJ1-1
d_gene: .
CDR3nt: TGCAGCGTTCGGGGGTGGGACACTGAAGCTTTCTTT
CDR3aa: CSVRGWDTEAFF

abundance: .
v_gene: TRBV20-1
j_gene: TRBJ2-1
d_gene: TRBD2
CDR3nt: TGCAGTGCTCCCCAGCGGGGCCTCCACAATGAGCAGTTCTTC
CDR3aa: CSAPQRGLHNEQFF

abundance: .
v_gene: TRBV29-1
j_gene: TRBJ1-4
d_gene: .
CDR3nt: TGCAGCGCCCGGGACGGCCTTAATGAAAAACTGTTTTTT
CDR3aa: CSARDGLNEKLFF

abundance: few
v_gene: TRBV20-1
j_gene: TRBJ2-5
d_gene: .
CDR3nt: TGCAGTGCTAGAGAGGGGGCAGCGTACCAAGAGACCCAGTACTTC
CDR3aa: CSAREGAAYQETQYF

abundance: .
v_gene: TRBV27
j_gene: TRBJ2-3
d_gene: .
CDR3nt: TGTGCCACCTTTTCTGGCACTTCTCGCACAGATACGCAGTATTTT
CDR3aa: CATFSGTSRTDTQYF

abundance: many
v_gene: TRBV7-2
j_gene: TRBJ2-7
d_gene: .
CDR3nt: TGTGCCAGCAGCTTGATCTCCTACGAGCAGTACTTC
CDR3aa: CASSLISYEQYF

abundance: few
v_gene: TRBV10-3
j_gene: TRBJ2-5
d_gene: TRBD1
CDR3nt: TGTGCCATCAGTGACACAGGGGCAGAGACCCAGTACTTC
CDR3aa: CAISDTGAETQYF

abundance: few
v_gene: TRBV29-1
j_gene: TRBJ2-1
d_gene: .
CDR3nt: TGCAGCGTTGTACCCATTTACAATGAGCAGTTCTTC
CDR3aa: CSVVPIYNEQFF

abundance: few
v_gene: TRBV12-3/TRBV12-4
j_gene: TRBJ1-1
d_gene: .
CDR3nt: TGTGCCAGCAGTTTATGGGGACAAGACACTGAAGCTTTCTTT
CDR3aa: CASSLWGQDTEAFF

abundance: .
v_gene: TRBV28
j_gene: TRBJ2-7
d_gene: .
CDR3nt: TGTGCCAGCAGTTTGACGCGGGGTCCCTCCCTCGAGCAGTACTTC
CDR3aa: CASSLTRGPSLEQYF

abundance: .
v_gene: TRBV4-2
j_gene: TRBJ2-4
d_gene: .
CDR3nt: TGTGCCAGCAGCCAGGGGCAGGGAACCCTAGCCAAAAACATTCAGTACTTC
CDR3aa: CASSQGQGTLAKNIQYF

abundance: .
v_gene: TRBV20-1
j_gene: TRBJ2-2
d_gene: TRBD2
CDR3nt: TGCAGTGCTAGAGTCCGGAGGACTAGCGGCACCGGGGAGCTGTTTTTT
CDR3aa: CSARVRRTSGTGELFF

abundance: .
v_gene: TRBV20-1
j_gene: TRBJ1-5
d_gene: .
CDR3nt: TGCAGTGCTAGAGACTGTTACGTGTTCCAGCCCCAGCATTTT
CDR3aa: CSARDCYVFQPQHF

abundance: few
v_gene: TRBV19
j_gene: TRBJ2-1
d_gene: TRBD1
CDR3nt: TGTGCCAGTAGTATGGGGCAGGGGGCTCGGGAGCAGTTCTTC
CDR3aa: CASSMGQGAREQFF

abundance: few
v_gene: TRBV28
j_gene: TRBJ2-3
d_gene: .
CDR3nt: TGTGCCAGCAGTATAGCGGAAAGCACAGATACGCAGTATTTT
CDR3aa: CASSIAESTDTQYF

abundance: .
v_gene: TRBV29-1
j_gene: TRBJ2-5
d_gene: TRBD1
CDR3nt: TGCAGCGGGAAGGACAGGGATGAGACCCAGTACTTC
CDR3aa: CSGKDRDETQYF

abundance: few
v_gene: TRBV7-2
j_gene: TRBJ2-7
d_gene: TRBD1
CDR3nt: TGTGCCAGCAGCTTTAGGACAGGGGGCGTCGAGCAGTACTTC
CDR3aa: CASSFRTGGVEQYF

abundance: many
v_gene: TRBV29-1
j_gene: TRBJ1-2
d_gene: TRBD1
CDR3nt: TGCAGCGCCGTTTTGGGGACAGGGGGTTTTAACCATGGCTACACCTTC
CDR3aa: CSAVLGTGGFNHGYTF

abundance: once
v_gene: TRBV5-1
j_gene: TRBJ2-7
d_gene: .
CDR3nt: TGCGCCAGCAGCCTGAATCAGGGGCGAAAGTCCTACGAGCAGTACTTC
CDR3aa: CASSLNQGRKSYEQYF

abundance: .
v_gene: TRBV6-5
j_gene: TRBJ2-5
d_gene: TRBD1
CDR3nt: TGTGCCAGCAGTACCCGGACAGGGTTGGAGGAGACCCAGTACTTC
CDR3aa: CASSTRTGLEETQYF

abundance: once
v_gene: TRBV20-1
j_gene: TRBJ2-5
d_gene: TRBD1
CDR3nt: TGCAGTGCTAGAGCCCCAGGACAGGGAATTTTGGAGACCCAGTACTTC
CDR3aa: CSARAPGQGILETQYF

abundance: .
v_gene: TRBV18
j_gene: TRBJ1-6
d_gene: .
CDR3nt: TGTGCCAGCTCACCGCCCCGGACAGCTTATGACCTCCACTTT
CDR3aa: CASSPPRTAYDLHF

abundance: once
v_gene: TRBV5-1
j_gene: TRBJ2-3
d_gene: .
CDR3nt: TGCGCCAGCAGTGGTGGGGAGGTATCCGATACGCAGTATTTT
CDR3aa: CASSGGEVSDTQYF

abundance: .
v_gene: TRBV6-5
j_gene: TRBJ1-2
d_gene: .
CDR3nt: TGTGCCGGCAGTTACTCACGGCAGGGCACCTATGGCTACACCTTC
CDR3aa: CAGSYSRQGTYGYTF

abundance: .
v_gene: TRBV5-1
j_gene: TRBJ1-1
d_gene: .
CDR3nt: TGCGCCAGCAGCTTCCGGGGAGAGACTGAAGCTTTCTTT
CDR3aa: CASSFRGETEAFF

abundance: .
v_gene: TRBV28
j_gene: TRBJ2-4
d_gene: .
CDR3nt: TGTGCCAGCAGTTTCGGGGTAGCCAAAAACATTCAGTACTTC
CDR3aa: CASSFGVAKNIQYF

abundance: once
v_gene: TRBV19
j_gene: TRBJ1-1
d_gene: .
CDR3nt: TGTGCCAGTAGTATAGCCGGCAGCTACACTGAAGCTTTCTTT
CDR3aa: CASSIAGSYTEAFF

abundance: few
v_gene: TRBV29-1
j_gene: TRBJ1-1
d_gene: .
CDR3nt: TGCAGCGTGCCACAGGGGAACACTGAAGCTTTCTTT
CDR3aa: CSVPQGNTEAFF

abundance: .
v_gene: TRBV5-1
j_gene: TRBJ1-3
d_gene: .
CDR3nt: TGCGCCAGCAGCTTGGATTTCGGAGGGGGAAACACCATATATTTT
CDR3aa: CASSLDFGGGNTIYF

abundance: few
v_gene: TRBV20-1
j_gene: TRBJ2-7
d_gene: .
CDR3nt: TGCAGTGCTAGAAACGGGGAAGCCTACGAGCAGTACTTC
CDR3aa: CSARNGEAYEQYF

abundance: few
v_gene: TRBV20-1
j_gene: TRBJ1-3
d_gene: .
CDR3nt: TGCAGTGCTAGACCAGGGGACGGTGGAAACACCATATATTTT
CDR3aa: CSARPGDGGNTIYF

abundance: .
v_gene: TRBV5-4
j_gene: TRBJ2-1
d_gene: .
CDR3nt: TGTGCCAGCAGCCCGCGGGTGGGGGGAAATGAGCAGTTCTTC
CDR3aa: CASSPRVGGNEQFF

abundance: few
v_gene: TRBV6-1
j_gene: TRBJ1-1
d_gene: TRBD1
CDR3nt: TGTGCCAGCAGTAGGGGACAGTCGGACACTGAAGCTTTCTTT
CDR3aa: CASSRGQSDTEAFF

abundance: .
v_gene: TRBV27
j_gene: TRBJ1-5
d_gene: TRBD1
CDR3nt: TGTGCCAGCAGTCCCCTAGACAGGGGTGGCAATCAGCCCCAGCATTTT
CDR3aa: CASSPLDRGGNQPQHF

abundance: .
v_gene: TRBV20-1
j_gene: TRBJ1-1
d_gene: TRBD1
CDR3nt: TGCAGTGCCTCCTTGGGGACAGCCTCTACTGAAGCTTTCTTT
CDR3aa: CSASLGTASTEAFF

abundance: .
v_gene: TRBV28
j_gene: TRBJ2-7
d_gene: .
CDR3nt: TGTGCCAGCAGGCAGGGAGTCTACGAGCAGTACTTC
CDR3aa: CASRQGVYEQYF

abundance: few
v_gene: TRBV7-9
j_gene: TRBJ2-1
d_gene: TRBD2
CDR3nt: TGTGCCAGCAGCTTAACTAGCGTAGGTGAGCAGTTCTTC
CDR3aa: CASSLTSVGEQFF

abundance: .
v_gene: TRBV6-1
j_gene: TRBJ2-1
d_gene: .
CDR3nt: TGTGCCGGGCGTCTTGACAGGTCATCCTACAATGAGCAGTTCTTC
CDR3aa: CAGRLDRSSYNEQFF

abundance: .
v_gene: TRBV12-5
j_gene: TRBJ2-1
d_gene: .
CDR3nt: TGTGCTAGTGCCTGGTCCGGGAGCTCCTACAATGAGCAGTTCTTC
CDR3aa: CASAWSGSSYNEQFF

abundance: .
v_gene: TRBV20-1
j_gene: TRBJ2-3
d_gene: .
CDR3nt: TGCAGTGCCGACCATGGAGATACGCAGTATTTT
CDR3aa: CSADHGDTQYF

abundance: .
v_gene: TRBV6-6
j_gene: TRBJ2-3
d_gene: TRBD2
CDR3nt: TGTGCCAGCAGTTATCAGCGGGGGATCACAGATACGCAGTATTTT
CDR3aa: CASSYQRGITDTQYF